These 22 T cell receptor beta chains were sequenced from one sample in a study of radiotherapy plus CTLA-4 blockade in lung cancer. The method was immunoSEQ multiplex PCR; TCRdb's version includes in-frame clones alone and lacks a portion of them. The table has tens of thousands of clones, about 87% seen once. This material consisted of peripheral blood, taken from a patient treated with radiotherapy plus ipilimumab. All receptors come from a human donor with non-small cell lung cancer that progressed on radiotherapy plus ipilimumab.

The V call is TRBV28, the J call TRBJ1-1, with no clear D. Germline V gives CDR1 MDHEN, CDR2 SYDVKM. V was clipped by 0 bases and J by 2 bases, with 7 bases between them. This CDR3 comprises 14 residues. CDR3: CASSLWAFNTEAFF. CDR3 DNA sequence: TGTGCCAGCAGTTTATGGGCTTTTAACACTGAAGCTTTCTTT.

The rearrangement links TRBV5-1 to TRBJ1-1; no definite D call. In germline, CDR1 is SGHRS, CDR2 YFSETQ. Trimming took off 0 bases at V and 1 base at J, with 7 bases between the two ends. The CDR3 contains 14 residues. CDR3 loop: CASSLAIENTEAFF. The CDR3, as DNA: TGCGCCAGCAGCTTGGCCATCGAGAACACTGAAGCTTTCTTT.

The V call is TRBV12-5, the J call TRBJ2-3; D unresolved. CDR3 size: 11 residues. Germline loops: CDR1 LGHNT, CDR2 FRNRAP. The germline V and J ends were trimmed by 5 bases and 2 bases, with 2 bases remaining between them. CDR3 sequence reads: CASGVTDTQYF. CDR3 coding DNA: TGTGCTAGTGGTGTCACAGATACGCAGTATTTT. Looking up the rest from reference TRBV12-5 and TRBJ2-3 gives the full variable domain: DARVTQTPRHKVTEMGQEVTMRCQPILGHNTVFWYRQTMMQGLELLAYFRNRAPLDDSGMPKDRFSAEMPDATLATLKIQPSEPRDSAVYFCASGVTDTQYFGPGTRLTVL.

This clone was detected once. The CDR3 loop is CASSQDLPIGNEQFF. CDR3 coding DNA: TGCGCCAGCAGCCAAGATCTCCCAATCGGCAATGAGCAGTTCTTC. The J gene is TRBJ2-1, the V gene TRBV4-3, with D unclear. Trimming left V 0 bases short and J 6 bases short, with 12 bases between. CDR3 length equals 15 residues. Germline V gives CDR1 LGHNA, CDR2 YSLEER.

V and J are TRBV7-9 and TRBJ2-2; D is uncertain. V lost 6 bases and J lost 4, with 9 bases in between. The CDR3 sequence is 13 residues long. Germline V lookup: CDR1 SEHNR, CDR2 FQNEAQ (reference sequence). As DNA, the CDR3 is TGTGCCAGCAGAACAGAAAGCACCGGGGAGCTGTTTTTT. It encodes CASRTESTGELFF.

The CDR3 region is CASSLGRAGGTDTQYF. Here the CDR3 DNA reads TGTGCCAGCAGCTTAGGCCGAGCGGGTGGCACAGATACGCAGTATTTT. J is TRBJ2-3 and V is TRBV7-6; D may be TRBD2 (6 bases). The germline V gene has CDR1 SGHVS and CDR2 FNYEAQ. V gave up 1 base and J gave up 1 base, with 12 bases separating them. The CDR3 consists of 16 residues. Using reference TRBV7-6 and TRBJ2-3 for the parts outside the CDR3, the full variable domain is GAGVSQSPRYKVTKRGQDVALRCDPISGHVSLYWYRQALGQGPEFLTYFNYEAQQDKSGLPNDRFSAERPEGSISTLTIQRTEQRDSAMYRCASSLGRAGGTDTQYFGPGTRLTVL.

The chain recombines TRBV5-1 with TRBJ2-1; 9 nucleotides match TRBD1. This CDR3 is built from 17 residues. J gave up 4 bases and V 4 bases, and 12 bases lay outside the gene matches. Per the germline V gene, CDR1 is SGHRS and CDR2 is YFSETQ. The CDR3 DNA reads as TGCGCCAGCAGCCTGGATCCGGGACAGGGAACATACAATGAGCAGTTCTTC. It specifies CASSLDPGQGTYNEQFF.

The chain links TRBV6-5 to TRBJ2-7; 12 bases align to TRBD1. The CDR3 loop spans 13 amino acids. J lost 6 bases, V lost 6 bases, and 3 bases had no gene match. Per germline, CDR1 MNHEY and CDR2 SVGAGI. Here the CDR3 reads CASSRDRGREQYF. In DNA form, the CDR3 reads TGTGCCAGCAGCCGGGACAGGGGGCGCGAGCAGTACTTC.

The DNA of the CDR3 is TGTGCCAGCAGTTACCGGGGACTCCAAAGTGGCTACACCTTC. The encoded protein is CASSYRGLQSGYTF. The V call is TRBV6-5, the J call TRBJ1-2; D is possibly TRBD1 (5 bases). This CDR3 has 14 residues. The germline V gene has CDR1 MNHEY and CDR2 SVGAGI. V gave up 2 bases and J gave up 7 bases, with 14 bases separating them.

This clone was seen a single time. V usage is TRBV4-2 and J usage is TRBJ2-7; 11 nucleotides match TRBD2. The CDR3 runs 16 residues. Trimming at V came to 0 bases and at J to 4 bases, leaving 5 bases not matched to a gene. Germline CDR1 LGHNA, CDR2 YNFKEQ. CDR3 nucleotide sequence: TGTGCCAGCAGCCAAGATATCACTAGCGGGGGTTACGAGCAGTACTTC. This codes for CASSQDITSGGYEQYF.

The chain couples TRBV2 to TRBJ2-1; 8 bases match TRBD1. Looked up from germline, CDR1 is SNHLY and CDR2 is FYNNEI. The CDR3 has 15 residues. V lost 9 bases to trimming and J lost 3 bases; unmatched junction nucleotides: 10. CDR3 sequence (DNA): TGTGCCAGAGTACCAAGGACAGGGCTCTACAATGAGCAGTTCTTC. Its protein product is CARVPRTGLYNEQFF.

This clone was counted a single time. V usage is TRBV19 and J usage is TRBJ1-2; D is undetermined. Trimming took off 4 bases at V and 8 bases at J, with 11 bases between the two ends. The germline V gene encodes CDR1 LNHDA and CDR2 SQIVND (reference sequence). The CDR3 loop spans 12 amino acids. CDR3: CASSTLLWGYTF. The CDR3 bases are TGTGCCAGTAGTACTTTACTCTGGGGCTACACCTTC.

J is TRBJ1-1 and V is TRBV11-2; TRBD1 matches 7 bases. V dropped 5 bases and J dropped 6; count of bases not matched to a gene: 3. The CDR3 is 12 residues long. Germline lookup yields CDR1 SGHAT and CDR2 FQNNGV. The CDR3 loop is CASSIDRAEAFF. CDR3 nucleotide sequence: TGTGCCAGCAGCATTGACAGGGCTGAAGCTTTCTTT.

The chain recombines TRBV28 with TRBJ1-5; 7 bases map to TRBD1. The CDR3 is 15 residues long. Germline V gene lookup returns CDR1 MDHEN and CDR2 SYDVKM. Trimming at V came to 3 bases and at J to 2 bases, leaving 4 bases not matched to a gene. The CDR3 DNA reads as TGTGCCAGCAGTTTGGCAACAGGGGGCAATCAGCCCCAGCATTTT. Its protein product is CASSLATGGNQPQHF.

This chain joins TRBV2 and TRBJ1-5, with D perhaps TRBD1 (6 bases). V lost 6 bases and J lost 2, with 11 bases in between. The CDR3 extends over 14 amino acids. CDR1 SNHLY and CDR2 FYNNEI come from the germline V gene. The DNA of the CDR3 is TGTGCCAGCAGCATGGGACATGGCAATCAGCCCCAGCATTTT. Translating gives CASSMGHGNQPQHF.

This clone appeared a single time. CDR3 in DNA: TGTGCCAGCAGTTTCAAGATCTGGGGGCAGCCCCAGCATTTT. Protein product: CASSFKIWGQPQHF. The chain is built from TRBV6-5 and TRBJ1-5; weak D call: TRBD1 (5 bases). V was trimmed by 4 bases and J by 7 bases, leaving 14 bases between them. There are 14 residues in the CDR3. Germline assignment: CDR1 MNHEY and CDR2 SVGAGI.

This clone was seen once. The rearrangement uses TRBV11-1 and TRBJ2-7; D may be TRBD1 or TRBD2 (5 bases each). V lost 1 base to trimming and J lost 2 bases, with 9 bases between them. CDR1 SGHAT and CDR2 FQDESV come from the germline V gene (reference sequence). The CDR3 runs to 14 residues. CDR3 DNA: TGTGCCAGCAGCTTAGGGGACCCCCCCTACGAGCAGTACTTC. This gives the protein CASSLGDPPYEQYF.

V gene TRBV4-3 combines with J gene TRBJ2-7; D unclear. Germline assignment: CDR1 LGHNA and CDR2 YSLEER. Trimming left V 3 bases short and J 1 base short, with 10 bases between. The CDR3 is 14 residues long. For the CDR3, the DNA is TGCGCCAGCAGCCACTCCGAAAGATCCTACGAGCAGTACTTC. Its translation: CASSHSERSYEQYF.

This chain links TRBV7-2 with TRBJ2-7; D gene uncertain. Per the germline V gene, CDR1 is SGHTA and CDR2 is FQGNSA. The V end was cut by 5 bases, the J end by 0 bases, with 14 bases between. This CDR3 spans 15 amino acids. CDR3 DNA sequence: TGTGCCAGCAGCCCCCACGGTGTAAGCTCCTACGAGCAGTACTTC. Translating it yields CASSPHGVSSYEQYF.

V is TRBV29-1 and J is TRBJ1-5; the match to TRBD1 covers 7 bases. CDR1 is SQVTM and CDR2 is ANQGSEA in the germline V gene. V shed 7 bases and J 1 base; nucleotides not matched to a gene: 4. The CDR3 has 13 residues. This CDR3 reads CSARGGSNQPQHF. The DNA for the CDR3 is TGCAGCGCCAGGGGGGGGAGCAATCAGCCCCAGCATTTT.

A few counts support this clone. The gene calls are TRBV19 and TRBJ2-7; no firm D call. The CDR3 length is 13 residues. CDR1 and CDR2 (germline): LNHDA, SQIVND (reference sequence). V lost 5 bases and J 5 bases, leaving 13 bases between the germline ends. In DNA, the CDR3 is TGTGCCAGTAGTCTCCACACCCTTAACGAGCAGTACTTC. It encodes CASSLHTLNEQYF.

The chain is built from TRBV7-8 and TRBJ2-3; no reliable D call. Trimming took 5 bases from V and 6 from J, leaving 12 bases between them. Germline V gene sequence: CDR1 SGHVS, CDR2 FQNEAQ. This CDR3 spans 13 amino acids. CDR3 amino acids: CASSPRPDDTQYF. Written as DNA, the CDR3 is TGTGCCAGCAGCCCCCGGCCGGACGATACGCAGTATTTT. Variable domain in full (rest from reference TRBV7-8 and TRBJ2-3): GAGVSQSPRYKVAKRGQDVALRCDPISGHVSLFWYQQALGQGPEFLTYFQNEAQLDKSGLPSDRFFAERPEGSVSTLKIQRTQQEDSAVYLCASSPRPDDTQYFGPGTRLTVL.